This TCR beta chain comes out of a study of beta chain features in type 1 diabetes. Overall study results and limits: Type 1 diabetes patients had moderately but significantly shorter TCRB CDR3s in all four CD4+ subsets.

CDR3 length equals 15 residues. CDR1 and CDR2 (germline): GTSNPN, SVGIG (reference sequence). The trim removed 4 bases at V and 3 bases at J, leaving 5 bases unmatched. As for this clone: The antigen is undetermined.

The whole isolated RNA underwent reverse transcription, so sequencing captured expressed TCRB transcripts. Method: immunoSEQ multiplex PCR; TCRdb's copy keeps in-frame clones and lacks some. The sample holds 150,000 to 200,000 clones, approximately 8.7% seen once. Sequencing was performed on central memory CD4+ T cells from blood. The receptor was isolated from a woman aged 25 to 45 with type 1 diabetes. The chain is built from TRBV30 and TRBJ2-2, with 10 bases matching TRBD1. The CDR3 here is CAWTPGQGYTGELFF. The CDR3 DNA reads TGTGCCTGGACCCCGGGACAGGGGTACACCGGGGAGCTGTTTTTT.